The clone carrying this TCR beta chain was observed a few times. As processed by the authors: Reference gene primers were amplified, and this amplification served to estimate nucleated cell counts. Sequencing was performed with immunoSEQ multiplex PCR; in TCRdb, only in-frame clones are kept and a portion is missing. V and J calls and clone size come straight from that table; D and trimming were deduced from the DNA. This sample has about 46,000 clones, with more than 90% found just once. V lost 4 bases and J 7 bases, leaving 26 bases between the germline ends. The CDR3 is 18 amino acids. The germline CDR1 and CDR2 sequences are SGHVS and FNYEAQ. This sample was included in a study of blood T cell repertoires in COVID-19. Study-wide background: The United States, Italy and Spain provided the acute and convalescent COVID-19 samples. T cells, B-cell-depleted T cells, or PBMCs provided the cDNA or gDNA that served as material.

The TCR sequence derives from a man between 70 and 80 years old with active COVID-19. The V gene is TRBV7-6, the J gene TRBJ1-5; perhaps TRBD1 as D (6 bases). The sample consisted of peripheral blood. The CDR3 DNA reads as TGTGCCAGCAGCTCCATGGATCGTGGTTCAGGGGTGGGACAGCCCCAGCATTTT. Translated, it gives CASSSMDRGSGVGQPQHF. Full variable domain (missing parts from reference TRBV7-6 and TRBJ1-5): GAGVSQSPRYKVTKRGQDVALRCDPISGHVSLYWYRQALGQGPEFLTYFNYEAQQDKSGLPNDRFSAERPEGSISTLTIQRTEQRDSAMYRCASSSMDRGSGVGQPQHFGDGTRLSIL.